Reported below is one TCR beta chain. Sequencing used immunoSEQ multiplex PCR; TCRdb keeps in-frame clones, though not all of them. The sample contains hundreds of thousands of clones, 86% of which appear only once. The record originates from a study of blood T cell repertoires in COVID-19. Study-wide context: The analysed material was cDNA or gDNA that came from T cells, B-cell-depleted T cells, or PBMCs.

This CDR3 spans 14 amino acids. Germline CDR1 and CDR2: SEHNR and FQNEAQ (reference sequence). Trimming cost V 5 bases and J 4 bases, with 14 bases left between them. The source material was peripheral blood. The chain is built from TRBV7-9 and TRBJ2-5; a weak D match, TRBD1 (5 bases). The clonotype was recovered from a woman aged 25 to 39 with active or convalescent COVID-19. The CDR3 loop reads CASSHPGQGETQYF. CDR3 nucleotides: TGTGCCAGCAGCCACCCAGGGCAGGGAGAGACCCAGTACTTC.